The clone carrying this TCR beta chain was counted between two and nine times. Its target is not known. This specimen comes from a study of T-cell memory formation after mild COVID-19. CDR3 length: 17 amino acids. Trimming cost V 6 bases and J 5 bases, with 25 bases left between them. Germline CDR1 is MNHEY and CDR2 is SVGAGI. Constant-segment primers and 5'RACE yielded cDNA libraries for TCR alpha and TCR beta, each carrying sample barcodes and UMIs. TCRdb reanalysed the 5' RACE reads using MiXCR and keeps one entry per CDR3 protein. The table has 560,000 or so distinct CDR3 sequences, 15% to 20% seen once; the top ten hold roughly 7.7%. Study-wide results and limits: Certain responding clones were present in pre-infection memory, suggesting participation of cross-reactive memory.

This chain links TRBV6-5 with TRBJ1-1; D possibly corresponds to TRBD1 (6 bases). The receptor was isolated from an adult woman who had mild COVID-19 (a few samples of this study predate the infection). Cell type and time point are not known. Material: PBMCs or a T cell subset sorted from them (not recorded which). The DNA of the CDR3 is TGTGCCAGCAGCTCACCTGCGTGGGGGGCATCGAAGACTGAAGCTTTCTTT. This translates into CASSSPAWGASKTEAFF.